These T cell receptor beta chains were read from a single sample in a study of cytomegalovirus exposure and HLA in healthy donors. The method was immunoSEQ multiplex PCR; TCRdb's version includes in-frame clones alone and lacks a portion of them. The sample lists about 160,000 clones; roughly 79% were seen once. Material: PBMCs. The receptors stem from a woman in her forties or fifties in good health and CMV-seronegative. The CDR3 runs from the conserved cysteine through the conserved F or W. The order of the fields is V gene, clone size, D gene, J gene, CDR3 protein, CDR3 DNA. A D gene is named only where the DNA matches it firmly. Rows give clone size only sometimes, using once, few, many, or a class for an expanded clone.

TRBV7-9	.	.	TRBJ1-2	CASSSDIPNYGYTF	TGTGCCAGCAGCTCGGACATACCTAACTATGGCTACACCTTC
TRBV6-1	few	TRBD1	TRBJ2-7	CASSPRRTGEYF	TGTGCCAGCAGCCCCCGGCGGACAGGGGAGTACTTC
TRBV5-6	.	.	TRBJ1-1	CASSLGPGSYTEAFF	TGTGCCAGCAGCCTGGGTCCAGGGTCGTACACTGAAGCTTTCTTT
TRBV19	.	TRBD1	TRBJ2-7	CASSTGTASYEQYF	TGTGCCAGTAGTACCGGGACAGCTAGCTACGAGCAGTACTTC
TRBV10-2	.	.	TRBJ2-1	CASSELDSYYNEQFF	TGCGCCAGCAGTGAGTTAGACTCCTACTACAATGAGCAGTTCTTC
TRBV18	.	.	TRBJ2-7	CASSPPAGTNEQYF	TGTGCCAGCTCACCACCGGCAGGTACCAACGAGCAGTACTTC
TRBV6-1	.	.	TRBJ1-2	CASSEGQGWNYGYTF	TGTGCCAGCAGTGAGGGGCAGGGGTGGAACTATGGCTACACCTTC
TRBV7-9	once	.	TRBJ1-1	CASSLGGGDTEAFF	TGTGCCAGCAGCTTAGGAGGGGGGGACACTGAAGCTTTCTTT
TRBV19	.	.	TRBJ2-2	CASSRGNTGELFF	TGTGCCAGTAGTCGGGGGAACACCGGGGAGCTGTTTTTT
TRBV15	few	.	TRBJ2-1	CATSRGRLESDEQFF	TGTGCCACCAGCAGAGGGAGACTAGAGAGCGATGAGCAGTTCTTC